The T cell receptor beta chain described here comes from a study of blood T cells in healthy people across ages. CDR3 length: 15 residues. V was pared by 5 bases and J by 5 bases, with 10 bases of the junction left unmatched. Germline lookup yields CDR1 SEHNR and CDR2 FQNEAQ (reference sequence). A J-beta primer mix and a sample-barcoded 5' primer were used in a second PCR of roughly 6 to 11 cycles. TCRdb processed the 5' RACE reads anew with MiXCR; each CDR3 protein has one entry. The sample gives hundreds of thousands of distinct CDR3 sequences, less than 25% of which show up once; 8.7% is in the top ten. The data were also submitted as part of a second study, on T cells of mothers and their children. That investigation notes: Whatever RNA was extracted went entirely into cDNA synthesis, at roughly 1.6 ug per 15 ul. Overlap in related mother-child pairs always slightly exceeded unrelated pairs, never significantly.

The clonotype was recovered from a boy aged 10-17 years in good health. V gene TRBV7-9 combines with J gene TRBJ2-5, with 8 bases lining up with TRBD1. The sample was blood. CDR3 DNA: TGTGCCAGCAGCCGAACCGGGACAGGAGGGGAGACCCAGTACTTC. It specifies CASSRTGTGGETQYF.